Below, one T cell receptor (beta chain) is given with its context. Antigen: not known. The ends were cut back, 5 bases at V and 4 bases at J, with 17 bases in the middle. The CDR3 length is 15 residues. Germline lookup yields CDR1 LNHDA and CDR2 SQIVND (reference sequence). This sample was included in a study of cytomegalovirus exposure and HLA in healthy donors. Study-level background: An analysis done earlier identified some 120 million unique TCR beta sequences from around 180 million T cells.

Broader study findings: Later examination showed HLA-associated TCR beta chains had greater clonal expansion than equally common others. A reported reduction in N-insertions relative to the roughly 670-donor mean was seen in an Asian-associated ancestry cluster in a later analysis. Specificity for CMV antigens was confirmed in vitro for a few of the CMV-associated chains.

The primer mix had 60 Vbeta and 13 Jbeta primers. The data were produced by immunoSEQ multiplex PCR, yet TCRdb's version contains in-frame clones alone and is incomplete. This sample has about 160,000 clones, with roughly 84% found just once. V is TRBV19 and J is TRBJ2-5; D is unclear. The sequencing sample was made of PBMCs. This receptor was identified in a boy between 2 and 10 years old in good health and CMV-seronegative. CDR3 protein: CASSAFVGLVETQYF. The CDR3 coding sequence is TGTGCCAGTAGTGCCTTCGTCGGGTTGGTAGAGACCCAGTACTTC.